This is a list of T cell receptor beta chains from one sample in a study of blood T cell repertoires in COVID-19. Data came from immunoSEQ multiplex PCR; TCRdb stores just in-frame clones and leaves some out. The data show just over 7,500 clones, with about 73% seen just once and about a sixth held by the top ten. Material: peripheral blood. Source of these receptors: a human donor in a cohort sampled during active COVID-19. CDR3s include the opening cysteine and the closing phenylalanine or tryptophan. The D gene is left open where the match is weak. Size is omitted from some rows. Given values are once, few, many or a class for expanded clones.

cdr3_nt: TGTGCCAGCAGCTTAGATTTTATGAGACTAGCGTTCAACGAGCAGTACTTC
cdr3_aa: CASSLDFMRLAFNEQYF
v_call: TRBV11-2
d_call: TRBD2
clone_size: few
j_call: TRBJ2-7

cdr3_nt: TGTGCCAGCAGCTGGCGGGGGACCGGTAATTCACCCCTCCACTTT
cdr3_aa: CASSWRGTGNSPLHF
v_call: TRBV5-4
d_call: -
clone_size: -
j_call: TRBJ1-6

cdr3_nt: TGTGCCAGCAGCCCGTACAGTCCCCGAAGGGGGGATACGCAGTATTTT
cdr3_aa: CASSPYSPRRGDTQYF
v_call: TRBV14
d_call: -
clone_size: -
j_call: TRBJ2-3

cdr3_nt: TGTGCCAGCAGACAATCGACAGAACATCTAGGAGAAAAACTGTTTTTT
cdr3_aa: CASRQSTEHLGEKLFF
v_call: TRBV28
d_call: -
clone_size: -
j_call: TRBJ1-4

cdr3_nt: TGCAGCGTTGGCATCGGCGGCTACGAGCAGTACTTC
cdr3_aa: CSVGIGGYEQYF
v_call: TRBV29-1
d_call: -
clone_size: medium-sized
j_call: TRBJ2-7

cdr3_nt: TGTGCCAGCAGCTTACCTGACAGGCCATGGTATGGCTACACCTTC
cdr3_aa: CASSLPDRPWYGYTF
v_call: TRBV11-1
d_call: -
clone_size: few
j_call: TRBJ1-2

cdr3_nt: TGTGCCAGCAGTTCAATCCCAGGTCTGGGCGGGGACGAGCAGTACTTC
cdr3_aa: CASSSIPGLGGDEQYF
v_call: TRBV28
d_call: -
clone_size: -
j_call: TRBJ2-7

cdr3_nt: TGTGCCAGCAGCTTAAACCCGGGACTAGCGGGAGTGGGTCGGGGCACCGGGGAGCTGTTTTTT
cdr3_aa: CASSLNPGLAGVGRGTGELFF
v_call: TRBV7-8
d_call: TRBD2
clone_size: -
j_call: TRBJ2-2

cdr3_nt: TGTGCCAGCAGCGCAGAGGCGGGAGGGGGACAGTTCTTC
cdr3_aa: CASSAEAGGGQFF
v_call: TRBV9
d_call: TRBD2
clone_size: -
j_call: TRBJ2-1

cdr3_nt: TGTGCCAGCAGCCCCACAGGGGAATACGAGCAGTACTTC
cdr3_aa: CASSPTGEYEQYF
v_call: TRBV16
d_call: TRBD1
clone_size: -
j_call: TRBJ2-7

cdr3_nt: TGTGCCAGCAGTTCGCAGGGGGCGGGCTTAAGGTACTTC
cdr3_aa: CASSSQGAGLRYF
v_call: TRBV6-5
d_call: TRBD1
clone_size: -
j_call: TRBJ2-4

cdr3_nt: TGTGCAAGCCGCCCGGGGCCCCAGCATTTT
cdr3_aa: CASRPGPQHF
v_call: TRBV12-2
d_call: -
clone_size: -
j_call: TRBJ1-5

cdr3_nt: TGTGCCAGCAATGATGCCCGGCGGGGCACAGATACGCAGTATTTT
cdr3_aa: CASNDARRGTDTQYF
v_call: TRBV7-8
d_call: -
clone_size: -
j_call: TRBJ2-3

cdr3_nt: TGTGCCACCTCCGGGACAGGGTGGCAAGAGACCCAGTACTTC
cdr3_aa: CATSGTGWQETQYF
v_call: TRBV24-1
d_call: TRBD1
clone_size: -
j_call: TRBJ2-5

cdr3_nt: TGTGCCAGCAGTTCCCGGGACACAGATACGCAGTATTTT
cdr3_aa: CASSSRDTDTQYF
v_call: TRBV6-6
d_call: -
clone_size: -
j_call: TRBJ2-3

cdr3_nt: TGTGCCAGTAGTGCCGACAGGGGGCCTCCTTACACCTTC
cdr3_aa: CASSADRGPPYTF
v_call: TRBV19
d_call: TRBD1
clone_size: few
j_call: TRBJ1-2

cdr3_nt: TGTGCCAGCAGCCTCAGCGGGAGCTCCTACGAGCAGTACTTC
cdr3_aa: CASSLSGSSYEQYF
v_call: TRBV7-8
d_call: TRBD2
clone_size: -
j_call: TRBJ2-7

cdr3_nt: TGTGCCACCTGGCGGGGTCGGGGCAATCAGCCCCAGCATTTT
cdr3_aa: CATWRGRGNQPQHF
v_call: TRBV24-1
d_call: -
clone_size: -
j_call: TRBJ1-5

cdr3_nt: TGTGCCAGCAGACAAATACAGGGGCGCCCACTGGACTATGGCTACACCTTC
cdr3_aa: CASRQIQGRPLDYGYTF
v_call: TRBV28
d_call: TRBD1
clone_size: -
j_call: TRBJ1-2

cdr3_nt: TGCGCCAGCAGTCAATCGTGCCTAGCGGGAGGCAATGAGCAGTTCTTC
cdr3_aa: CASSQSCLAGGNEQFF
v_call: TRBV23-1
d_call: TRBD2
clone_size: few
j_call: TRBJ2-1

cdr3_nt: TGTGCCAGCAGCTTGACAGGGGGCCCCTTTAATGAAAAACTGTTTTTT
cdr3_aa: CASSLTGGPFNEKLFF
v_call: TRBV7-2
d_call: TRBD1
clone_size: -
j_call: TRBJ1-4

cdr3_nt: TGTGCCATCAGTGATCTAGAGGGAATCGATACGCAGTATTTT
cdr3_aa: CAISDLEGIDTQYF
v_call: TRBV10-3
d_call: -
clone_size: -
j_call: TRBJ2-3

cdr3_nt: TGTGCCAGCAGCTTCGGGACACATTCCCGAAAGCAGTTCTTC
cdr3_aa: CASSFGTHSRKQFF
v_call: TRBV5-6
d_call: -
clone_size: few
j_call: TRBJ2-1

cdr3_nt: TGTGCCAGCAGCTTAAGGGGCAGGGGCACCGGGGAGCTGTTTTTT
cdr3_aa: CASSLRGRGTGELFF
v_call: TRBV7-9
d_call: -
clone_size: -
j_call: TRBJ2-2

cdr3_nt: TGTGCCTGGTCTCCAACCGGGCTAGCGGGACGACGATGGGATGAGCAGTTCTTC
cdr3_aa: CAWSPTGLAGRRWDEQFF
v_call: TRBV30
d_call: TRBD2
clone_size: -
j_call: TRBJ2-1

cdr3_nt: TGTGCCAGCAGCTATGGGACTAGCGGGAGGAACTCCTACGAGCAGTACTTC
cdr3_aa: CASSYGTSGRNSYEQYF
v_call: TRBV27
d_call: TRBD2
clone_size: -
j_call: TRBJ2-7

cdr3_nt: TGTGCCAGCAGCTTAGGCCTAAGTGGGACTAGCGGGAGGACTTTTGGAAATGAGCAGTTCTTC
cdr3_aa: CASSLGLSGTSGRTFGNEQFF
v_call: TRBV13
d_call: TRBD2
clone_size: -
j_call: TRBJ2-1

cdr3_nt: TGTGCCGGCCGGGACGGCGGACTAACAGATACGCAGTATTTT
cdr3_aa: CAGRDGGLTDTQYF
v_call: TRBV7-9
d_call: -
clone_size: -
j_call: TRBJ2-3

cdr3_nt: TGTGCCAGCAGTGGGGGAGACTACAATGAGCAGTTCTTC
cdr3_aa: CASSGGDYNEQFF
v_call: TRBV6-4
d_call: -
clone_size: -
j_call: TRBJ2-1

cdr3_nt: TGTGCCAGCAGTTACGGGACTGGTCCCAGGGAGCAGTTCTTC
cdr3_aa: CASSYGTGPREQFF
v_call: TRBV6-6
d_call: -
clone_size: -
j_call: TRBJ2-1

cdr3_nt: TGTGCCAGCAGTTTTTCACCGGACAGAGAAGCTTTCTTT
cdr3_aa: CASSFSPDREAFF
v_call: TRBV28
d_call: -
clone_size: -
j_call: TRBJ1-1

cdr3_nt: TGTGCCAGCAGCCATCCGGGCAGGGGGGATGGCTACACCTTC
cdr3_aa: CASSHPGRGDGYTF
v_call: TRBV3-1/TRBV3-2
d_call: TRBD1
clone_size: -
j_call: TRBJ1-2

cdr3_nt: TGTGCCTGGAGTTCCGGGACTTACAATGAGCAGTTCTTC
cdr3_aa: CAWSSGTYNEQFF
v_call: TRBV30
d_call: -
clone_size: -
j_call: TRBJ2-1

cdr3_nt: TGTGCCAGCAGAACAGGGGCGAACACCGGGGAGCTGTTTTTT
cdr3_aa: CASRTGANTGELFF
v_call: TRBV28
d_call: TRBD1
clone_size: -
j_call: TRBJ2-2

cdr3_nt: TGTGCCTGGAGTCCTCCCCTGGTGGGAGCCTACGAGCAGTACTTC
cdr3_aa: CAWSPPLVGAYEQYF
v_call: TRBV30
d_call: -
clone_size: few
j_call: TRBJ2-7

cdr3_nt: TGTGCCAGCAGCACCAAAATACAGGGGGCGGCGGGGGAGCAGTACTTC
cdr3_aa: CASSTKIQGAAGEQYF
v_call: TRBV28
d_call: TRBD1
clone_size: -
j_call: TRBJ2-7

cdr3_nt: TGTGCTACTAGCGGGATATTCTATGAGCAGTTCTTC
cdr3_aa: CATSGIFYEQFF
v_call: TRBV25-1
d_call: TRBD2
clone_size: -
j_call: TRBJ2-1

cdr3_nt: TGTGCCAGCAGCTTCGGCAGGGGGACCTACGAGCAGTACTTC
cdr3_aa: CASSFGRGTYEQYF
v_call: TRBV11-1
d_call: TRBD1
clone_size: once
j_call: TRBJ2-7

cdr3_nt: TGCGCCAGCAGGGGTCGACAGGGGAACACTGAAGCTTTCTTT
cdr3_aa: CASRGRQGNTEAFF
v_call: TRBV4-1
d_call: TRBD1
clone_size: -
j_call: TRBJ1-1

cdr3_nt: TGTGCCAGCAGCGCGAGAAATACTGCCTCCATATACGAGCAGTACTTC
cdr3_aa: CASSARNTASIYEQYF
v_call: TRBV9
d_call: -
clone_size: few
j_call: TRBJ2-7

cdr3_nt: TGTGCCAGCAGCTTCACGCGCTCCGGGACAGTGAGCTCCTACGAGCAGTACTTC
cdr3_aa: CASSFTRSGTVSSYEQYF
v_call: TRBV5-5
d_call: TRBD1
clone_size: -
j_call: TRBJ2-7

cdr3_nt: TGTGCCACCAGTGATTTGAGTTCCCGGGACAGCCAAGAGACCCAGTACTTC
cdr3_aa: CATSDLSSRDSQETQYF
v_call: TRBV24-1
d_call: TRBD1
clone_size: -
j_call: TRBJ2-5

cdr3_nt: TGTGCCAGCAGCCCCTCCGGGACTAACTACAATGAGCAGTTCTTC
cdr3_aa: CASSPSGTNYNEQFF
v_call: TRBV3-1/TRBV3-2
d_call: TRBD2
clone_size: once
j_call: TRBJ2-1

cdr3_nt: TGTGCCAGCAGCTCTACAGGGGGCGAACCCGCGTTGGATGGCTACACCTTC
cdr3_aa: CASSSTGGEPALDGYTF
v_call: TRBV5-5
d_call: TRBD1
clone_size: few
j_call: TRBJ1-2

cdr3_nt: TGTGCCAGCAGCTATGAGGGGGCGGCGGGGGAGACCCAGTACTTC
cdr3_aa: CASSYEGAAGETQYF
v_call: TRBV9
d_call: -
clone_size: once
j_call: TRBJ2-5

cdr3_nt: TGTGCCACGTCCGCCGGGTTCTCGTCGCGTTCACCCCTCCACTTT
cdr3_aa: CATSAGFSSRSPLHF
v_call: TRBV27
d_call: -
clone_size: -
j_call: TRBJ1-6